Presented here are 21 T cell receptor beta chains from one specimen sequenced in a study of shared clonotypes between healthy human individuals (dated by TCRdb to 2019 to 2021). Library method: the immunoSEQ multiplex PCR assay. Imported from immuneACCESS, the table was reduced by TCRdb to in-frame sequences with V and J called. These copies leave out some clones; in studies compared against another copy, an unresolved V gene accounts for under half, and the cause of the remainder is not known. Within this sample are more than 900,000 clones, with 75% to 80% of them counted one time only. Under 0.8% of the sample comes from the top ten. The sample comprised memory CD4+ T cells from PBMCs. The sample's cell subset or site, from its label and the paper: CD45RA-negative fraction. All receptors come from a man aged 18 to 30 in good health. Some clones in this sample may be carry-over from other donors' samples.

The rearrangement links TRBV28 to TRBJ1-3; no clear D. V lost 10 bases to trimming and J lost 0 bases, with 10 bases between them. Germline CDR1 MDHEN, CDR2 SYDVKM. The CDR3 loop spans 13 amino acids. The CDR3 protein is CATPSPSGNTIYF. DNA for the CDR3: TGTGCCACCCCCTCCCCCTCTGGAAACACCATATATTTT.

This sequence joins TRBV27 and TRBJ1-2; TRBD1 is a possible D gene (6 bases). The CDR3 extends over 12 amino acids. The V and J ends lost 4 bases and 6 bases respectively, with 9 bases between them. CDR1 is MNHEY and CDR2 is SMNVEV in the germline V gene (reference sequence). The CDR3 DNA reads TGTGCCAGCAGTTCGCACAGGGATGGCTACACCTTC. Its protein is CASSSHRDGYTF.

This clone was seen more than once but under ten times. In the same sample, other DNA sequences code for this CDR3. The V and J genes are TRBV7-2 and TRBJ2-3; 7 bases are a match to TRBD1. The CDR3 has 15 amino acids. V trimming: 2 bases; J trimming: 2 bases; junction bases outside the gene matches: 4. CDR1 is SGHTA, CDR2 FQGNSA, per germline. The CDR3 DNA reads TGTGCCAGCAGCTTAATACAGGGGTCCACAGATACGCAGTATTTT. Translated, it gives CASSLIQGSTDTQYF.

Details on this clone: This sample also contains other DNA sequences that code for the same CDR3. The chain joins TRBV7-3 to TRBJ2-5; 9 bases are shared with TRBD1. The V gene's germline CDR1 is SGHTA and CDR2 FQGTGA. The V and J ends lost 6 bases and 3 bases, in that order; junction bases with no gene match: 2. This CDR3 contains 13 residues. Here the CDR3 reads CASSRQGEETQYF. CDR3 nucleotides: TGTGCCAGCAGTAGACAGGGGGAAGAGACCCAGTACTTC.

The rearrangement uses TRBV11-2 and TRBJ2-5, with 11 bases that match TRBD2. V lost 4 bases and J lost 1; bases outside the gene matches: 8. The CDR3 contains 17 residues. Per germline, CDR1 SGHAT and CDR2 FQNNGV. CDR3 region: CASSSGVTSGSQETQYF. The CDR3 nucleotides are TGTGCCAGCAGCTCCGGGGTCACTAGCGGGAGCCAAGAGACCCAGTACTTC.

This clone has only one observation. The gene calls are TRBV6-6 and TRBJ1-2, with 9 positions matching TRBD1. The CDR3 is 14 residues long. Germline V gene data show CDR1 as MNHNY and CDR2 as SVGAGI (reference sequence). The V segment lost 6 bases and the J segment 2 bases; nucleotides outside the gene matches: 4. The CDR3 loop reads CASSLGTGNYGYTF. The CDR3 DNA follows: TGTGCCAGCAGCTTGGGGACAGGGAACTATGGCTACACCTTC.

The CDR3 spells CASSWGSSSYNEQFF. The CDR3 coding sequence is TGTGCCAGCAGCTGGGGCAGCAGCTCCTACAATGAGCAGTTCTTC. The V and J genes are TRBV14 and TRBJ2-1, with D possibly being TRBD1 (5 bases). The CDR3 contains 15 residues. Germline V gene data show CDR1 as SGHDN and CDR2 as FVKESK. V lost 5 bases and J lost 0, with 11 bases in between.

The gene calls are TRBV7-2 and TRBJ2-7; 7 bases are shared with TRBD2. Losses at the gene ends were 1 base for V and 5 bases for J; bases not matched to a gene: 11. Per the germline V gene, CDR1 is SGHTA and CDR2 is FQGNSA. This CDR3 comprises 16 residues. The CDR3: CASSLGGGNVVHEQYF. CDR3 nucleotides: TGTGCCAGCAGCTTAGGGGGAGGGAATGTGGTCCACGAGCAGTACTTC. Combining the CDR3 with reference TRBV7-2 and TRBJ2-7 gives the whole variable domain GAGVSQSPSNKVTEKGKDVELRCDPISGHTALYWYRQSLGQGLEFLIYFQGNSAPDKSGLPSDRFSAERTGGSVSTLTIQRTQQEDSAVYLCASSLGGGNVVHEQYFGPGTRLTVT.

This clone was seen only once. The chain employs TRBV6-1 and TRBJ2-7; no clear D. V was trimmed by 8 bases and J by 3 bases, leaving 20 bases between them. Germline V gene sequence: CDR1 MNHNS, CDR2 SASEGT. CDR3 length equals 15 residues. This chain's CDR3 is CASGSEETFFYEQYF. CDR3 nucleotides: TGTGCCAGCGGTTCCGAGGAGACGTTCTTCTACGAGCAGTACTTC.

V usage is TRBV5-6 and J usage is TRBJ2-2; 7 bases fit TRBD2. The V gene end was trimmed by 3 bases and the J gene end by 7 bases; junction bases not matched to a gene: 15. Germline values: CDR1 SGHDT, CDR2 YYEEEE. The CDR3 extends over 17 amino acids. The CDR3 DNA sequence: TGTGCCAGCAGCTCGCCGGGGGGTGCTAGCCATCGCGGGGAGCTGTTTTTT. It translates to CASSSPGGASHRGELFF.

This clone was observed a handful of times. The sample has other DNA sequences that encode this CDR3 too. V gene TRBV19 combines with J gene TRBJ2-5, with 8 bases lining up with TRBD2. The CDR3 consists of 15 residues. Germline CDR1 LNHDA, CDR2 SQIVND (reference sequence). Trimming at V came to 4 bases and at J to 5 bases, leaving 9 bases not matched to a gene. CDR3 residues: CASSRREGLGETQYF. In DNA, the CDR3 is TGTGCCAGTAGTAGACGGGAGGGCCTGGGTGAGACCCAGTACTTC.

The V and J genes are TRBV6-5 and TRBJ2-7; D possibly corresponds to TRBD1 (6 bases). The V gene lost 6 bases and the J gene lost 1 base, with 13 bases spanning the gap. This CDR3 comprises 14 residues. Germline-derived CDR1 and CDR2 are MNHEY and SVGAGI. In DNA, the CDR3 is TGTGCCAGCAGAAGGACAGTTACTTCCTACGAGCAGTACTTC. Amino acids: CASRRTVTSYEQYF.

The chain couples TRBV19 to TRBJ1-1; D unclear. The CDR3 sequence is 15 residues long. Germline loops: CDR1 LNHDA, CDR2 SQIVND (reference sequence). The V end was cut by 3 bases, the J end by 0 bases, with 11 bases between. The CDR3 loop is CASSIESTLNTEAFF. The CDR3 DNA reads TGTGCCAGTAGTATTGAGTCAACCCTGAACACTGAAGCTTTCTTT.

V and J are TRBV2 and TRBJ1-3; 7 bases are a match to TRBD1. J gave up 4 bases and V 6 bases, and 6 bases lay outside the gene matches. The germline gives CDR1 SNHLY, CDR2 FYNNEI. There are 14 residues in the CDR3. Here the CDR3 DNA reads TGTGCCAGCAGGGACAGGTCTTCGGGAAACACCATATATTTT. This translates into CASRDRSSGNTIYF.

This clone was detected once. The genes are TRBV6-1 and TRBJ2-7, with D maybe TRBD1 (5 bases). This CDR3 has 15 residues. Germline V CDR1 and CDR2: MNHNS, SASEGT. Deletions cut 7 bases from V and 0 bases from J, with 16 bases between. CDR3 loop: CASTVVPGNSYEQYF. In DNA, the CDR3 is TGTGCCAGCACGGTGGTACCAGGGAACTCCTACGAGCAGTACTTC.

This clone occurred a few times. This rearrangement joins TRBV29-1 to TRBJ1-1, with 7 bases aligning to TRBD1. Germline CDR1 reads SQVTM; CDR2 reads ANQGSEA. After removal of 7 bases from V and 1 base from J, the junction contained 9 bases not matched to a gene. The CDR3 totals 14 residues. The CDR3: CSASSRGPNTEAFF. The CDR3 DNA is TGCAGCGCCTCTTCTAGGGGGCCGAACACTGAAGCTTTCTTT.

V usage is TRBV19 and J usage is TRBJ2-6; D is perhaps TRBD1 (5 bases). This CDR3 has 14 residues. The ends were cut back, 7 bases at V and 1 base at J, with 8 bases in the middle. Germline V gene data show CDR1 as LNHDA and CDR2 as SQIVND (reference sequence). CDR3: CASKQVSGANVLTF. The CDR3 DNA reads as TGTGCCAGTAAACAGGTATCTGGGGCCAACGTCCTGACTTTC.

The chain carries TRBV27 and TRBJ1-1; 10 nucleotides align to TRBD1. From germline, CDR1 is MNHEY and CDR2 SMNVEV (reference sequence). The CDR3 length is 18 residues. J gave up 2 bases and V 3 bases, and 12 bases lay outside the gene matches. The CDR3 protein is CASSFSTIGQGGNTEAFF. The CDR3 DNA is TGTGCCAGCAGTTTTTCCACTATCGGACAGGGGGGTAACACTGAAGCTTTCTTT.

The rearrangement uses TRBV4-1 and TRBJ1-1, with 9 bases fitting TRBD1. CDR1 is MGHRA, CDR2 YSYEKL, per germline. This CDR3 has 15 amino acids. V dropped 2 bases and J dropped 6; count of bases not matched to a gene: 7. The CDR3 loop reads CASSQPGQGPSEAFF. CDR3 DNA: TGCGCCAGCAGCCAACCTGGACAGGGGCCATCTGAAGCTTTCTTT.

This rearrangement joins TRBV27 to TRBJ2-7; D not certain. This CDR3 spans 13 amino acids. V was shortened by 6 bases and J by 2 bases, with 11 bases between the two germline ends. Germline V gene sequence: CDR1 MNHEY, CDR2 SMNVEV (reference sequence). The CDR3 DNA follows: TGTGCCAGCAGGTACCAAAGCCCCTACGAGCAGTACTTC. This sequence encodes CASRYQSPYEQYF.

This clone came up a few times. J is TRBJ1-2 and V is TRBV6-1; no definite D call. Germline V lookup: CDR1 MNHNS, CDR2 SASEGT. Between the trimmed V and J ends, which lost 1 base and 7 bases, there was a span of 13 bases. The CDR3 is 14 residues long. The CDR3 DNA follows: TGTGCCAGCAGTGAAGTCAGCAGACTGGGTGGCTACACCTTC. Translation gives CASSEVSRLGGYTF.